Many counts were recorded for the clone carrying this T cell receptor (beta chain). The sample's time point: persistent/refractory GD, antithyroid drugs over 5 years with positive TRAb. The TCR library used RNA extracted from PBMCs. The data were obtained in a study of regulatory T cells in long-lasting Graves disease. Relying on iRepertoire HTBI primers and Arm-PCR of CDR3 regions, the team built TCR beta libraries. TCRdb re-analysed the multiplex PCR reads in MiXCR, keeping a single row per CDR3 protein. The sample carries about 340,000 distinct CDR3 sequences, around a fifth recorded once. The sequencing here drew on peripheral blood mononuclear cells (PBMCs), taken when the disease was refractory, from a patient treated with antithyroid drugs. The sequence came from a female donor with Graves disease.

The CDR3 here is CASSFRVGELFF. The DNA for the CDR3 is TGTGCCAGCAGTTTCCGTGTCGGGGAGCTGTTTTTT. The genes are TRBV12-3 or TRBV12-4 and TRBJ2-2; D unclear. Trimming removed 3 bases at V and 7 bases at J, with 6 bases between. The CDR3 is made up of 12 amino acids.